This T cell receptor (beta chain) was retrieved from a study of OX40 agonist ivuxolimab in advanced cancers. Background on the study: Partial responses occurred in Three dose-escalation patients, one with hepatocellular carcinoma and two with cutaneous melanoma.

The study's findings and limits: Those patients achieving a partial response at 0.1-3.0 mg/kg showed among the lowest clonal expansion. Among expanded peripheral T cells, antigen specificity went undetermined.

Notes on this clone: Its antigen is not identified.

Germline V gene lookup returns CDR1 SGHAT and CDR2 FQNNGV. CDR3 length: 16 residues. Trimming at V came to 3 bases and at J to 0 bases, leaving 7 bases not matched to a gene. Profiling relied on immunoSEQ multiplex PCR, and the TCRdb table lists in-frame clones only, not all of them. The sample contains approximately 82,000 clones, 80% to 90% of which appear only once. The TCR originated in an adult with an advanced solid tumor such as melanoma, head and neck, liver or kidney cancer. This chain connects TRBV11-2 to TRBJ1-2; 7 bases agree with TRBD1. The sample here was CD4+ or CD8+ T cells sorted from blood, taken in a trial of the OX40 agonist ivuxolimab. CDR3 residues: CASSFSSGGSNYGYTF. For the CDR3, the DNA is TGTGCCAGCAGCTTTTCGTCAGGGGGGTCTAACTATGGCTACACCTTC.